Shown below are 3 T cell receptor beta chains from a single sample sequenced in a study of spatial heterogeneity in lung cancer. TCRdb called the 5' RACE reads again in MiXCR, with one record for every CDR3 protein. The repertoire holds approximately 93,000 distinct CDR3 sequences, with just under 20% as singletons. Time point in this sample: blood at routine non-recurrence follow-up after resection. The sequencing here drew on PBMCs, taken at follow-up. These TCRs come from a male donor with early-stage non-small cell lung cancer.

This clonotype was seen many times. The J gene is TRBJ2-3, the V gene TRBV19, with D perhaps TRBD2 (5 bases). This CDR3 is built from 14 residues. Germline V lookup: CDR1 LNHDA, CDR2 SQIVND (reference sequence). The V end was cut by 7 bases, the J end by 2 bases, with 13 bases between. The DNA of the CDR3 is TGTGCCAGTATGGTGGGAGATTCCACAGATACGCAGTATTTT. It yields the protein CASMVGDSTDTQYF. Supplemented by reference TRBV19 and TRBJ2-3, the full variable domain reads DGGITQSPKYLFRKEGQNVTLSCEQNLNHDAMYWYRQDPGQGLRLIYYSQIVNDFQKGDIAEGYSVSREKKESFPLTVTSAQKNPTAFYLCASMVGDSTDTQYFGPGTRLTVL.

This clonotype was observed many times. The CDR3 bases are TGTGCCAGTAGACCAACTAGCACAGATACGCAGTATTTT. Amino acids: CASRPTSTDTQYF. The genes are TRBV19 and TRBJ2-3, with unresolved D. The CDR3 is 13 amino acids. Trimming cost V 6 bases and J 0 bases, with 7 bases left between them. Germline V gene sequence: CDR1 LNHDA, CDR2 SQIVND (reference sequence). The entire variable domain, with the rest obtained from reference TRBV19 and TRBJ2-3, is as follows: DGGITQSPKYLFRKEGQNVTLSCEQNLNHDAMYWYRQDPGQGLRLIYYSQIVNDFQKGDIAEGYSVSREKKESFPLTVTSAQKNPTAFYLCASRPTSTDTQYFGPGTRLTVL.

This clonotype was seen repeatedly, ten times or more. The rearrangement uses TRBV12-3 or TRBV12-4 and TRBJ1-5; 9 positions agree with TRBD1. Unmatched junction bases numbered 8, after V lost 8 bases and J lost 6 bases. This CDR3 region has 14 residues. CDR3 sequence reads: CASADRGVVQPQHF. CDR3 coding DNA: TGTGCCAGCGCGGACAGGGGTGTGGTTCAGCCCCAGCATTTT.